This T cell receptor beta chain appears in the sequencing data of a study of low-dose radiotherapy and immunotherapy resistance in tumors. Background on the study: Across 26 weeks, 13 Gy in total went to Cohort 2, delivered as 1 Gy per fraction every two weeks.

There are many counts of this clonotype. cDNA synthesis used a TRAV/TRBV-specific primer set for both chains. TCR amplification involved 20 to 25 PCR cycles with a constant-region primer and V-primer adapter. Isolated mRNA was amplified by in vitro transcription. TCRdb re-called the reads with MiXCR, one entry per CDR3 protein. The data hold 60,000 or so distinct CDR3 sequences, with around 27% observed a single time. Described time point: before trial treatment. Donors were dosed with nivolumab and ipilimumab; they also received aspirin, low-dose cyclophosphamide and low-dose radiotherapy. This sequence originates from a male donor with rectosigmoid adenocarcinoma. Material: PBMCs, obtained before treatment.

The CDR3 region has the DNA TGTGCCAGCAGCAAAGCGCTCTCCGGGACAGGGATGGAGACCCAGTACTTC. Translating gives CASSKALSGTGMETQYF. The V call is TRBV21-1, the J call TRBJ2-5; TRBD1, the table's D call, was not compared with the DNA. TRBV21-1 corresponds to a pseudogene. The CDR3 totals 17 residues.